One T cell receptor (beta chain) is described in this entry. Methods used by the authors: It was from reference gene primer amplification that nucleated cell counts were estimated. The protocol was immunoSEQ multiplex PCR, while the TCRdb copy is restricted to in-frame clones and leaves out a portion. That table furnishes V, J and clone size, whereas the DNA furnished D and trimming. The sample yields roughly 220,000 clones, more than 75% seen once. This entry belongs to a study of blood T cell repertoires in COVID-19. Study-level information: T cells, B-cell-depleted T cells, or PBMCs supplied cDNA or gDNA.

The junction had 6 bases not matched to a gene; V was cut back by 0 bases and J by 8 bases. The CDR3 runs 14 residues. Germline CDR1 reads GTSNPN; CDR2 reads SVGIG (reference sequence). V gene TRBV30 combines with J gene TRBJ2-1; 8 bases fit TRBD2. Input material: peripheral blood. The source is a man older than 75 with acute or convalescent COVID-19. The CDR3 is CAWSVGAAGDEQFF. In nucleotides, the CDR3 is TGTGCCTGGAGTGTGGGGGCAGCGGGAGATGAGCAGTTCTTC. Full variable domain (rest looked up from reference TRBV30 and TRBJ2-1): SQTIHQWPATLVQPVGSPLSLECTVEGTSNPNLYWYRQAAGRGLQLLFYSVGIGQISSEVPQNLSASRPQDRQFILSSKKLLLSDSGFYLCAWSVGAAGDEQFFGPGTRLTVL.